These T cell receptor beta chains were read from a single sample in a study of human T cells and chemical hapten exposure. TCRdb analysed the RACE reads with MiXCR anew, one entry per CDR3 protein. The profile shows 35,000 to 50,000 distinct CDR3 sequences, approximately 10% of them singletons. The input for sequencing was whole blood, taken in connection with sensitization to the hapten diphenylcyclopropenone (DPC). These receptor sequences come from a woman younger than 45 with alopecia areata. Some clones in this sample may be carry-over from other donors' samples. Both conserved end residues are part of each CDR3. Fields, in order: D gene, J gene, V gene, clone size, CDR3 DNA, CDR3 protein. A D gene is named only where the DNA matches it firmly. Some rows mark clone size as missing; the rest say once, few, many or name a class of expanded clone.

D gene: TRBD1; J gene: TRBJ2-3; V gene: TRBV7-2; clone size: medium-sized; CDR3 DNA: TGTGCCAGCAGCACCGGACAGGGGTTATGGGGTACGCAGTATTTT; CDR3 protein: CASSTGQGLWGTQYF
D gene: .; J gene: TRBJ2-7; V gene: TRBV7-2; clone size: many; CDR3 DNA: TGTGCCAGCAGCCCGGGGTCCTCCGCCTTCTCCTACGAGCAGTACTTC; CDR3 protein: CASSPGSSAFSYEQYF
D gene: TRBD1; J gene: TRBJ1-5; V gene: TRBV12-3/TRBV12-4; clone size: many; CDR3 DNA: TGTGCCAGCAGTTCCCGAGGGGGCAGGGGAGGGGTTCAGCCCCAGCATTTT; CDR3 protein: CASSSRGGRGGVQPQHF
D gene: .; J gene: TRBJ1-6; V gene: TRBV20-1; clone size: .; CDR3 DNA: TGCAGTGCTAGAGATGGGGGGGGCGCGAATAATTCACCCCTCCACTTT; CDR3 protein: CSARDGGGANNSPLHF
D gene: TRBD1; J gene: TRBJ1-2; V gene: TRBV5-1; clone size: few; CDR3 DNA: TGCGCCAGCAGCCAAAGACAGGGGACGGCAGACTATGGCTACACCTTC; CDR3 protein: CASSQRQGTADYGYTF
D gene: .; J gene: TRBJ1-1; V gene: TRBV9; clone size: .; CDR3 DNA: TGTGCCAGCAGCGCAGGGACAAGGGGCACTGAAGCTTTCTTT; CDR3 protein: CASSAGTRGTEAFF
D gene: .; J gene: TRBJ2-3; V gene: TRBV7-9; clone size: .; CDR3 DNA: TGTGCCAGCAGCCTAGGAGCCGTGGGTACACGCACAGATACGCAGTATTTT; CDR3 protein: CASSLGAVGTRTDTQYF
D gene: TRBD2; J gene: TRBJ2-1; V gene: TRBV6-1; clone size: few; CDR3 DNA: TGTGCCAGCAGGCTAGCGGGATCCTACAATGAGCAGTTCTTC; CDR3 protein: CASRLAGSYNEQFF
D gene: .; J gene: TRBJ1-5; V gene: TRBV29-1; clone size: many; CDR3 DNA: TGCAGCGTTGCCCTTGATAGCAATCAGCCCCAGCATTTT; CDR3 protein: CSVALDSNQPQHF
D gene: .; J gene: TRBJ1-1; V gene: TRBV7-2; clone size: .; CDR3 DNA: TGTGCCAGCAGCATTCGAGGGGGTGCGGACACTGAAGCTTTCTTT; CDR3 protein: CASSIRGGADTEAFF
D gene: .; J gene: TRBJ2-1; V gene: TRBV12-3/TRBV12-4; clone size: few; CDR3 DNA: TGTGCCAGTGGGGGAGGTTACAATGAGCAGTTCTTC; CDR3 protein: CASGGGYNEQFF
D gene: .; J gene: TRBJ1-5; V gene: TRBV6-2/TRBV6-3; clone size: few; CDR3 DNA: TGTGCCAGCAGTAGCATGGGACCCCTTAATCATCAGCCCCAGCATTTT; CDR3 protein: CASSSMGPLNHQPQHF
D gene: .; J gene: TRBJ2-3; V gene: TRBV4-2; clone size: .; CDR3 DNA: TGTGCCAGCAGCCACCAAAGGGAGGGCACAGATACGCAGTATTTT; CDR3 protein: CASSHQREGTDTQYF
D gene: .; J gene: TRBJ1-6; V gene: TRBV28; clone size: .; CDR3 DNA: TGTGCCAGCAGTCCCCTCTGGAATTCACCCCTCCACTTT; CDR3 protein: CASSPLWNSPLHF
D gene: .; J gene: TRBJ2-1; V gene: TRBV6-2/TRBV6-3; clone size: many; CDR3 DNA: TGTGCCAGCAGCCAAGGATACAATGAGCAGTTCTTC; CDR3 protein: CASSQGYNEQFF
D gene: TRBD1; J gene: TRBJ2-7; V gene: TRBV7-2; clone size: .; CDR3 DNA: TGTGCCAGCAGCTTAGGTGGGACAGTAGGCTACGAGCAGTACTTC; CDR3 protein: CASSLGGTVGYEQYF
D gene: .; J gene: TRBJ2-3; V gene: TRBV7-9; clone size: few; CDR3 DNA: TGTGCCAGCAGCTTAGCTATCGGGGGAACGCAGTATTTT; CDR3 protein: CASSLAIGGTQYF
D gene: .; J gene: TRBJ1-4; V gene: TRBV10-3; clone size: few; CDR3 DNA: TGTGCCATCAGTGATGGTTTCAATTGGAACCCTCGAAGAGATAATGAAAAACTGTTTTTT; CDR3 protein: CAISDGFNWNPRRDNEKLFF
D gene: .; J gene: TRBJ1-1; V gene: TRBV4-1; clone size: .; CDR3 DNA: TGCGCCAGCAGCCAAGATCGGAACAGGGCTTTTGAGAACACTGAAGCTTTCTTT; CDR3 protein: CASSQDRNRAFENTEAFF
D gene: TRBD1; J gene: TRBJ2-7; V gene: TRBV7-2; clone size: few; CDR3 DNA: TGTGCGGGTGGGACAGGGAACTACGAGCAGTACTTC; CDR3 protein: CAGGTGNYEQYF
D gene: TRBD1; J gene: TRBJ1-6; V gene: TRBV7-9; clone size: many; CDR3 DNA: TGTGCCAGCAGCTTAGGGACAGGGTTTTATAATTCACCCCTCCACTTT; CDR3 protein: CASSLGTGFYNSPLHF
D gene: .; J gene: TRBJ2-7; V gene: TRBV7-9; clone size: .; CDR3 DNA: TGTGCCAGCAGCCTCCTGTCCGAGCAGTACTTC; CDR3 protein: CASSLLSEQYF
D gene: TRBD1; J gene: TRBJ2-5; V gene: TRBV24-1; clone size: many; CDR3 DNA: TGTGCCACCAGTGATTTGGTACAGGGGGGTTGGACCCAGTACTTC; CDR3 protein: CATSDLVQGGWTQYF